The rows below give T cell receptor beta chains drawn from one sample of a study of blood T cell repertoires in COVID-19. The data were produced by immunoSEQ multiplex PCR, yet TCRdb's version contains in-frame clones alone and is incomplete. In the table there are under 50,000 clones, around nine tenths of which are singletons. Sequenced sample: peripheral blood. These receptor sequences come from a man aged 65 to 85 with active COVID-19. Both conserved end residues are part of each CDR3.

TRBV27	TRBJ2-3	CASPLTGFLADTQYF
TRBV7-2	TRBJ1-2	CASSLSGQGANYGYTF
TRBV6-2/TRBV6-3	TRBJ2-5	CASSSLGGAETQYF
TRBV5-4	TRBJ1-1	CASSWGWGTDNTEAFF
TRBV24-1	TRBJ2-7	CATSDSSGGHEQYF
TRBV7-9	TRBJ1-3	CASSLTGHSGNTIYF
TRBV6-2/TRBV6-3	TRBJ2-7	CASSGPPEKQYF
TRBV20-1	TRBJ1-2	CSASHISNYGYTF
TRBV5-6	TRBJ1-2	CASSPGQGARGYGYTF
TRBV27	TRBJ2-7	CASSLYAGDGYEQYF
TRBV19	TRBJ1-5	CASSGQSGNQPQHF
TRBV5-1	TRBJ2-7	CASSPPGLEYEQYF